The sample holds a few counts of the clone carrying this T cell receptor (beta chain). Antigen: not known. The sample comes from a study of cytomegalovirus exposure and HLA in healthy donors. It was with 60 Vbeta and 13 Jbeta primers that the PCR ran. Clones were sequenced by immunoSEQ multiplex PCR, and TCRdb holds only the in-frame ones, with some missing. In the table there are 120,000 or so clones, about 9.4% of which are singletons. The CDR3 extends over 13 amino acids. The V segment lost 4 bases and the J segment 5 bases; nucleotides outside the gene matches: 2. Germline assignment: CDR1 LNHDA and CDR2 SQIVND (reference sequence). Notes on the study in general: A later examination showed that TCR association rates differed by HLA locus, with DRB1 most and HLA-C fewest. Sequencing depth across donors, presence/absence analyses assumed, was roughly uniform. Later analysis suggested links between common viral pathogens and several top significant clusters. What TCR beta sequences reportedly achieved was accurate prediction of HLA-A and HLA-B alleles in most subjects.

Sequencing input: PBMCs. This TCR was sampled from a woman aged 40 to 55 in good health and CMV-seropositive. The V gene is TRBV19, the J gene TRBJ1-1, with 9 bases matching TRBD1. CDR3 residues: CASSRDRVTEAFF. DNA for the CDR3: TGTGCCAGTAGTAGGGACAGGGTTACTGAAGCTTTCTTT.